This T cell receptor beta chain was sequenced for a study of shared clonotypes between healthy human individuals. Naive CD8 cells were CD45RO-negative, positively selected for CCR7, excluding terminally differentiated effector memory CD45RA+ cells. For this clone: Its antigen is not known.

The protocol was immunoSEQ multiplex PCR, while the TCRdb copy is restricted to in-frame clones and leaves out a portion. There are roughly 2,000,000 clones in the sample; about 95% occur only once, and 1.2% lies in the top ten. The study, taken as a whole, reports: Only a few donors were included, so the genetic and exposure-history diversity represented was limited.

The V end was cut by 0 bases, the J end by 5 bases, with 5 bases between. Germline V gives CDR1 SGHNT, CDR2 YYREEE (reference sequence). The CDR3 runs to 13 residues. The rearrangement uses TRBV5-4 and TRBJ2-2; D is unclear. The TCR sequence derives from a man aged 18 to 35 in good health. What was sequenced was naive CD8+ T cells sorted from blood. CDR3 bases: TGTGCCAGCAGCTTGGAACTGACCGGGGAGCTGTTTTTT. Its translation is CASSLELTGELFF.